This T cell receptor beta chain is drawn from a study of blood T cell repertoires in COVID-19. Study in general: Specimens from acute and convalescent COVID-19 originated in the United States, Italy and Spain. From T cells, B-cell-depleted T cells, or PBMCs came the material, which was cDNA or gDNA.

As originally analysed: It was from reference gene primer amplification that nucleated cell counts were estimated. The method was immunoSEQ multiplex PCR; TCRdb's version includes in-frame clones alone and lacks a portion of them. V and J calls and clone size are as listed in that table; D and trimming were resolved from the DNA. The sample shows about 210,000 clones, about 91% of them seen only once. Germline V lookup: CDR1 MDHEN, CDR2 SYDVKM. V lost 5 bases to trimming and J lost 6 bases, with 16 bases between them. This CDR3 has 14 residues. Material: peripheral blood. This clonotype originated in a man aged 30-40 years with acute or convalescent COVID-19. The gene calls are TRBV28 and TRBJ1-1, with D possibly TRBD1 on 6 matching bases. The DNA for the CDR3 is TGTGCCAGCAGTCCACACAACAGGGATTCTGAAGCTTTCTTT. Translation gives CASSPHNRDSEAFF.